By proportion, the clone carrying this TCR beta chain is large. Its antigen is currently unknown. The entry originates in a study of metastatic and nonmetastatic thyroid tumors. Study information: The authors compared repertoires across blood and tumor or nodule tissue from malignant and benign thyroid patients. Study-wide results and caveats: The study reportedly found significantly higher TCR beta diversity in malignant thyroid tumors than benign nodules, in blood and tumor.

Per the study methods: Building a distant-metastasis classifier for papillary thyroid cancer drew on CDR3 differences across clinicopathological groups. With MiXCR, TCRdb reprocessed the PCR reads. TCRdb, not the original authors, processed these V and J calls. The top ten clones hold about 20% of a sample with thousands of clones, roughly 29% of them seen once. All patients reached thyroid surgery having received no treatment beforehand. The junction had 7 bases not matched to a gene; V was cut back by 8 bases and J by 1 base. The CDR3 covers 14 residues. CDR1 and CDR2 (germline): MDHEN, SYDVKM. The V and J genes are TRBV28 and TRBJ1-2, with 7 nucleotides matching TRBD1. Sequenced input: tumor tissue. This receptor was obtained from a female donor with papillary thyroid cancer or a benign thyroid nodule (not recorded which). Some clones in this sample may be carry-over from other donors' samples. The chain's CDR3 is CASGAQGDNYGYTF. As DNA, the CDR3 is TGTGCCAGCGGGGCGCAGGGGGATAACTATGGCTACACCTTC.